This T cell receptor beta chain appears in the sequencing data of a study of shared clonotypes between healthy human individuals (dated by TCRdb to about 2020). Regarding the complete study: A couple of women and a few men aged 18 to 49 years were included in the cohort. To estimate repertoire size and how much clonotype sharing occurs between individuals, the study deeply sequenced the blood TCR repertoires of several healthy adults. Per donor, three plates each were used for CD4 naive and CD4 memory, two for CD8 naive, and one for CD8 memory. To increase sequencing depth and limit assay-specific biases, different laboratories used diverse techniques to prepare libraries and sequence TCR repertoires. Between about 0.8 and 9 billion PBMCs per donor were obtained by leukapheresis.

Sequences GTSNPN (CDR1) and SVGIG (CDR2) are obtained from the germline V gene (reference sequence). Ends trimmed: V by 4 bases, J by 4 bases; bases unmatched to a gene: 9. CDR3 length: 15 amino acids, cysteine to phenylalanine. Just CDR3 DNA is preserved here, 45 bases in frame from base 1. Healthy HIV-negative adults with no recently reported acute infections or vaccinations were included as donors. Every donor was a Caucasian adult living in Nashville, Tennessee, USA. Magnetic negative selection was used to enrich CD4+ T cells, after which naive cells were positively selected on CD45RA and the negative fraction became the memory subset. Blood was collected by leukapheresis, and PBMCs were isolated by Ficoll-Histopaque density gradient centrifugation and then cryopreserved in liquid nitrogen vapor phase. Analytical flow cytometry was used to check the purity and quantity of each magnetically sorted T cell population. Genomic DNA was isolated from each sorted fraction and quantified by UV absorbance on a Nanodrop 2000c.

Using the deep immunoSEQ assay, TCR CDR3 regions were amplified from genomic DNA by multiplex PCR. Extracted genomic DNA from each cell subset was spread evenly across all wells of several immunoSEQ 96-well plates, with each plate serving as a replicate. For sorted subsets, each replicate PCR was loaded with approximately 190 ng genomic DNA, equivalent to 30,000 or so T cell genomes. Purified libraries were quantified with a Qubit 3.0 fluorometer, sized on a Bioanalyzer 2100, and re-quantified with the KAPA Library Quantification kit. A separate single-read 150-cycle Illumina NextSeq 550 flow cell was used to sequence each immunoSEQ 96-well plate. Per the source publication's procedure: Because only junctional sequences without quality scores were contained in the immunoSEQ output, filtering matching that applied to full-length reads could not be performed. To assign V/J genes and CDR3, sequences were annotated against IMGT germline references using PyIR, a Python wrapper for IgBLAST v1.9. Reads with weak V/J assignments (E-value above 1e-6), missing CDR3, stop codons, out-of-frame junctions, or ambiguous translated residues were removed. A V3J clonotype was defined by an identical inferred V gene, J gene, and CDR3 amino acid sequence. The percentage overlap between two repertoires was calculated by dividing the number of shared unique clonotypes by the size of the smaller repertoire. Three approaches were used to assess repertoire richness: RTK rarefaction, the Chao1 estimator, and Recon v2.1 estimates of unobserved clonotypes. Generation probabilities for all TCRbeta clonotypes obtained by the gDNA method from a handful of donors were computed using OLGA. TCRdb's version of the immuneACCESS table is confined to in-frame rearrangements and falls short of the full clone set. An unresolved V gene accounts for under half of the shortfall where checked; the remainder is of unknown origin. The V and J calls and clone size were taken over from that table, and D and trimming were inferred from the DNA. This sample gives 800,000 to 1,200,000 clones in total; 78% of them show up just once. The top ten hold 0.4% to 0.55% of the sample.

This clone was recorded once. The antigen it recognizes is unknown. Qualities for individual bases were not recorded, and no much larger clone is one base off. Overall results and qualifications from the work: Rarefaction of sorted-subset datasets indicated incomplete sequencing despite the large sequencing depth. Clonotypes shared by all four sorted-subset donors showed higher generation probabilities than non-shared clonotypes. Because the study included a small number of donors, the genetic and exposure-history diversity represented was limited. Sampling was restricted to blood, and TCR repertoires in tissues likely differ from the TCR repertoires found in blood. Estimated clonotype richness was generally larger for naive than for memory subsets. Sharing across several donors was observed for approximately 5% of naive CD4, under 4% of naive CD8, 2.3% of memory CD4, and roughly 0.4% of memory CD8 clonotypes. Pairwise subsampling indicated that sequencing depth was expected to affect the degree of clonotype sharing among donors.

This receptor was obtained from a man aged 18-30 years in good health. Some clones in this sample may be carry-over from other donors' samples. Recombination joined TRBV30 with TRBJ2-3; a stretch of 9 junction bases matches TRBD2. Sequencing was done on a sample of memory CD4+ T cells from PBMCs. The sample's cell subset or site, from its label and the paper: CD45RA-negative fraction. The DNA is as follows: TGTGCCTGGAACGGCGGCGGGAGGGGCGCAGATACGCAGTATTTT. Translation gives CAWNGGGRGADTQYF.